Below are 9 T cell receptor beta chains sequenced from a single sample in a study of blood T cell repertoires in COVID-19. TCRdb's copy holds only in-frame clones and misses some; the assay was immunoSEQ multiplex PCR. Of 200,000 to 250,000 clones listed, about 90% are singletons. Source material: peripheral blood. The receptor set was obtained from a man younger than 30 with active or convalescent COVID-19.

J is TRBJ2-5 and V is TRBV19; D is perhaps TRBD1 (5 bases). V lost 6 bases to trimming and J lost 5 bases, with 16 bases between them. This CDR3 region has 14 residues. Germline V CDR1 and CDR2: LNHDA, SQIVND (reference sequence). CDR3 protein: CASSAGWRGETQYF. In DNA, the CDR3 is TGTGCCAGTAGCGCAGGGTGGCGTGGTGAGACCCAGTACTTC.

V gene TRBV30 combines with J gene TRBJ1-6; TRBD1 matches at 7 bases. V gave up 3 bases and J gave up 7 bases; unmatched junction bases: 12. The length of the CDR3 is 16 residues. Germline V gene data show CDR1 as GTSNPN and CDR2 as SVGIG (reference sequence). CDR3 in DNA: TGTGCCTGGAGGGTTAGAACAGGGGTATGGAATTCACCCCTCCACTTT. The encoded protein is CAWRVRTGVWNSPLHF.

The J gene is TRBJ2-7, the V gene TRBV19; 10 nucleotides agree with TRBD2. Germline CDR1 LNHDA, CDR2 SQIVND (reference sequence). V lost 10 bases and J lost 0; bases outside the gene matches: 9. The CDR3 consists of 15 residues. The CDR3 spells CATAPLAGASYEQYF. For the CDR3, the DNA is TGTGCCACCGCCCCCCTAGCGGGAGCCTCCTACGAGCAGTACTTC.

On this clone: Other nucleotide sequences from this sample produce the same CDR3. This rearrangement joins TRBV30 to TRBJ1-5; D is uncertain. The CDR3 extends over 13 amino acids. V was clipped by 1 base and J by 4 bases, with 8 bases between them. Germline CDR1 is GTSNPN and CDR2 is SVGIG (reference sequence). Here the CDR3 DNA reads TGTGCCTGGAGTGGAGCTGGTAATCAGCCCCAGCATTTT. It encodes CAWSGAGNQPQHF.

J is TRBJ1-5 and V is TRBV12-5; TRBD1 is a possible D gene (6 bases). The CDR3 spans 15 residues. CDR1 and CDR2 from the germline V gene are LGHNT and FRNRAP. Trimming stripped 6 bases from V and 7 bases from J, with 19 bases between. This chain's CDR3 is CASGLTTGPPQPQHF. CDR3 in DNA: TGTGCTAGTGGACTGACGACAGGACCCCCGCAGCCCCAGCATTTT.

V usage is TRBV9 and J usage is TRBJ2-7; TRBD2 might be the D (5 bases). Looked up from germline, CDR1 is SGDLS and CDR2 is YYNGEE. This CDR3 comprises 16 residues. V lost 3 bases and J 5 bases, leaving 21 bases between the germline ends. The DNA for the CDR3 is TGTGCCAGCAGCGACACCTTCGGGGAAGGGTACCACGAGCAGTACTTC. It yields the protein CASSDTFGEGYHEQYF.

The chain joins TRBV14 to TRBJ1-6, with a weak D call TRBD1 (5 bases). V dropped 1 base and J dropped 6 bases, with 16 bases sitting between them. Germline CDR1 reads SGHDN; CDR2 reads FVKESK. The CDR3 is made up of 17 amino acids. In DNA, the CDR3 is TGTGCCAGCAGCCAAGTCAAGGGGTTTTTGGTTAATTCACCCCTCCACTTT. Encoded protein: CASSQVKGFLVNSPLHF.

This sequence joins TRBV19 and TRBJ1-4; D unresolved. There are 15 residues in the CDR3. Germline V gene sequence: CDR1 LNHDA, CDR2 SQIVND (reference sequence). V lost 3 bases and J lost 0, with 8 bases in between. This chain's CDR3 is CASSIRTATNEKLFF. The CDR3 nucleotides are TGTGCCAGTAGTATCCGAACGGCAACTAATGAAAAACTGTTTTTT.

The chain employs TRBV7-8 and TRBJ2-5; 10 positions agree with TRBD1. Germline V gene data show CDR1 as SGHVS and CDR2 as FQNEAQ. Trimming cost V 5 bases and J 3 bases; bases outside gene matches: 9. This CDR3 has 16 amino acids. The CDR3: CASSVHRDRGKETQYF. DNA for the CDR3: TGTGCCAGCAGCGTACACCGGGACAGGGGAAAAGAGACCCAGTACTTC. Combining the CDR3 with reference TRBV7-8 and TRBJ2-5 gives the whole variable domain GAGVSQSPRYKVAKRGQDVALRCDPISGHVSLFWYQQALGQGPEFLTYFQNEAQLDKSGLPSDRFFAERPEGSVSTLKIQRTQQEDSAVYLCASSVHRDRGKETQYFGPGTRLLVL.